Shown below are 2 T cell receptor beta chains from a single sample sequenced in a study of T cell responses to AZD1222 COVID-19 vaccine. Repertoires were generated with immunoSEQ multiplex PCR, while TCRdb's copy carries only in-frame clones and drops some. This table holds about 83,000 clones, roughly 90% found once. This material consisted of peripheral blood, taken on day 0 of MenACWY control vaccination. Source of these receptors: an adult in good health.

The J gene is TRBJ1-5, the V gene TRBV19; 10 nucleotides match TRBD1. Unmatched junction bases numbered 12, after V lost 6 bases and J lost 7 bases. CDR1 is LNHDA, CDR2 SQIVND, per germline (reference sequence). The CDR3 is 16 residues long. CDR3 sequence reads: CASSDQGTGVLQPQHF. The CDR3 bases are TGTGCCAGTAGCGACCAAGGGACAGGGGTTCTGCAGCCCCAGCATTTT.

The chain uses TRBV29-1 and TRBJ2-1; TRBD2 matches 14 bases. This CDR3 spans 17 amino acids. Germline V lookup: CDR1 SQVTM, CDR2 ANQGSEA. Losses at the gene ends were 5 bases for V and 9 bases for J; bases not matched to a gene: 15. The CDR3 sequence is CSVLPALGLAGGGEQFF. The CDR3 nucleotides are TGCAGCGTTCTACCGGCCCTCGGACTAGCGGGAGGAGGTGAGCAGTTCTTC.